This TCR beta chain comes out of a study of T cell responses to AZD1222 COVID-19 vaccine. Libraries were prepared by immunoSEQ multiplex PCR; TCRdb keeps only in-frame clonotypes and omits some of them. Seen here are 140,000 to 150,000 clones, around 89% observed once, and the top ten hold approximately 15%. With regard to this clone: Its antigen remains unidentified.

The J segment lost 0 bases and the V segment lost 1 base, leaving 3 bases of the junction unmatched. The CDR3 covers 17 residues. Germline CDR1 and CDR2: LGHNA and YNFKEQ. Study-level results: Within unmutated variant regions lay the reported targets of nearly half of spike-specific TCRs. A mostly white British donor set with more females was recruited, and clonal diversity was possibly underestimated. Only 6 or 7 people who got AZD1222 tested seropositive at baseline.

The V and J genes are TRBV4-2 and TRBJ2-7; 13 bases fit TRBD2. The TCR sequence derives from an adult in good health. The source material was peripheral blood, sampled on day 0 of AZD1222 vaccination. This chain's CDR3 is CASSQGTSGGPSYEQYF. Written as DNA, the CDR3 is TGTGCCAGCAGCCAAGGGACTAGCGGGGGCCCCTCCTACGAGCAGTACTTC.